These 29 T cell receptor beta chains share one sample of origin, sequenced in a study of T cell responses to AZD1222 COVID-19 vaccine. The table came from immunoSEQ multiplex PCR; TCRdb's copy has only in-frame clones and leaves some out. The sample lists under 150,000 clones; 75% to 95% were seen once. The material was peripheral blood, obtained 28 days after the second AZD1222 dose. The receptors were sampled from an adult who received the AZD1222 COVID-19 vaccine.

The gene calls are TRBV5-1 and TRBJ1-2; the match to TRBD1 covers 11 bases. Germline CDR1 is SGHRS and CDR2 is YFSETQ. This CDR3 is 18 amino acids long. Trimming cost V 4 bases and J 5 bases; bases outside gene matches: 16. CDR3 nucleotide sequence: TGCGCCAGCAGCCCTACCTCTCCAACCGGGACAGGGGGATATGGCTACACCTTC. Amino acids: CASSPTSPTGTGGYGYTF.

CDR3 sequence (DNA): TGCGCCAGCAGCACCACAGGGGGCGAGGCCGGGGAGCTGTTTTTT. Translating gives CASSTTGGEAGELFF. The chain is built from TRBV5-1 and TRBJ2-2; 9 bases agree with TRBD1. This CDR3 has 15 amino acids. Losses at the gene ends were 4 bases for V and 6 bases for J; bases not matched to a gene: 7. Germline assignment: CDR1 SGHRS and CDR2 YFSETQ.

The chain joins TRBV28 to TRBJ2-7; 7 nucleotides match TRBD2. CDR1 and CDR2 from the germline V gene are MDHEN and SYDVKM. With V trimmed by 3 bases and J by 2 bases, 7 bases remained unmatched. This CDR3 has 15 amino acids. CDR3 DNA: TGTGCCAGCAGTTTCTCGAGTAGCGGGCCCTACGAGCAGTACGTC. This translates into CASSFSSSGPYEQYV.

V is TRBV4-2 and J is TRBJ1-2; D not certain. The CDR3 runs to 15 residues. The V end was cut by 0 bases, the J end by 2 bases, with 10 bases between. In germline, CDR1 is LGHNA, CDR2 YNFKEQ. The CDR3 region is CASSQDLSGNYGYTF. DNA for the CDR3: TGTGCCAGCAGCCAAGATCTTAGCGGGAACTATGGCTACACCTTC.

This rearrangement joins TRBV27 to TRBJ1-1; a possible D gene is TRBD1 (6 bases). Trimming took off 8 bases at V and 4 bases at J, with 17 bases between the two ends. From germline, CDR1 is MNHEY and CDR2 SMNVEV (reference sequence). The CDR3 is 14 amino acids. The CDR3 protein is CASAQQGFGTEAFF. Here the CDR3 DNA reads TGTGCCAGCGCCCAACAGGGTTTCGGCACTGAAGCTTTCTTT.

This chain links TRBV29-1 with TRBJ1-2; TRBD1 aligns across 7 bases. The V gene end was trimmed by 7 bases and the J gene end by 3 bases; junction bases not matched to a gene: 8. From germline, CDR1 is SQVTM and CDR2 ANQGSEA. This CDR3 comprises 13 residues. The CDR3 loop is CSGRQGTDYGYTF. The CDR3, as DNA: TGCAGCGGACGACAGGGAACCGACTATGGCTACACCTTC.

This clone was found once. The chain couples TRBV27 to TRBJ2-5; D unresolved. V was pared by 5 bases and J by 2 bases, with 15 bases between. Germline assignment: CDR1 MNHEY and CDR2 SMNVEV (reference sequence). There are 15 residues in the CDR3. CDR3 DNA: TGTGCCAGCAGTGGCCCAGCAGGAGCACAAGAGACCCAGTACTTC. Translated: CASSGPAGAQETQYF.

The CDR3 sequence is CASSPLGNYGYTF. In nucleotides, the CDR3 is TGTGCCAGCAGTCCCCTGGGTAACTATGGCTACACCTTC. V usage is TRBV2 and J usage is TRBJ1-2; no definite D call. V was pared by 5 bases and J by 1 base, with 8 bases between. Germline V lookup: CDR1 SNHLY, CDR2 FYNNEI. The CDR3 has 13 residues.

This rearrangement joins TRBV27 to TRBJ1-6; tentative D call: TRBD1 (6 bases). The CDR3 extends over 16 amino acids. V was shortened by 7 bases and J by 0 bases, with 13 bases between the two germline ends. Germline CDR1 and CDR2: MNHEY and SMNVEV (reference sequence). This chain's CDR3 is CASIITGSSYNSPLHF. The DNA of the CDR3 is TGTGCCAGCATCATAACAGGGAGCTCCTATAATTCACCCCTCCACTTT.

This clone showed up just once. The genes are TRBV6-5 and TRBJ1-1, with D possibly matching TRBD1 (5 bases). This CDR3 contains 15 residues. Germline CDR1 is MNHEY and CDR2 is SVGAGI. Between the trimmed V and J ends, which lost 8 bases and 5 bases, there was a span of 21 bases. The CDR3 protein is CASRTPSRGATEAFF. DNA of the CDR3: TGTGCCAGCCGTACCCCCAGCCGCGGGGCGACTGAAGCTTTCTTT.

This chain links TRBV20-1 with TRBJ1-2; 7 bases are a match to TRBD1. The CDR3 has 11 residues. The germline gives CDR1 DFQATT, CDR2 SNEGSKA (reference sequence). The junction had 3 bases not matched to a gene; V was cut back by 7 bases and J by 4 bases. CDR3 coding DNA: TGCAGTGTTGGACAGGTCTATGGCTACACCTTC. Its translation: CSVGQVYGYTF.

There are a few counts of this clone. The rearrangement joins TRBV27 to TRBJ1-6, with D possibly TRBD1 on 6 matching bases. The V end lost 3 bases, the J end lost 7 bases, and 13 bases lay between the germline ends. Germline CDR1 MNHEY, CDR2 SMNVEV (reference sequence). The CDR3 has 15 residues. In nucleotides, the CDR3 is TGTGCCAGCAGTTTTGAGGGACACTTGAATTCACCCCTCCACTTT. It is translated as CASSFEGHLNSPLHF.

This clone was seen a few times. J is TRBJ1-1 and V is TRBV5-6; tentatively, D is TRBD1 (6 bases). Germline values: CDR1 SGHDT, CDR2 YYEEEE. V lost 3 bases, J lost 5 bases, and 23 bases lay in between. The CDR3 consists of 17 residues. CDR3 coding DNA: TGTGCCAGCAGCTCTTGGTCTGGGGGGCTAAGTGGTACTGAAGCTTTCTTT. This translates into CASSSWSGGLSGTEAFF.

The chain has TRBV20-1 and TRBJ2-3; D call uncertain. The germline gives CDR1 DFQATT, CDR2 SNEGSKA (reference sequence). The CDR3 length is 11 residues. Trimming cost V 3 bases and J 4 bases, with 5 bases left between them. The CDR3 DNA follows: TGCAGTGCTAGGTCCCCAGATACGCAGTATTTT. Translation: CSARSPDTQYF.

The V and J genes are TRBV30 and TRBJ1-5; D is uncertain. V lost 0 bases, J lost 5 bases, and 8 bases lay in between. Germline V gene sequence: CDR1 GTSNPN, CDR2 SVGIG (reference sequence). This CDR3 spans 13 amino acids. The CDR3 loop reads CAWSVGIDQPQHF. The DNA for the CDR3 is TGTGCCTGGAGTGTAGGAATTGATCAGCCCCAGCATTTT.

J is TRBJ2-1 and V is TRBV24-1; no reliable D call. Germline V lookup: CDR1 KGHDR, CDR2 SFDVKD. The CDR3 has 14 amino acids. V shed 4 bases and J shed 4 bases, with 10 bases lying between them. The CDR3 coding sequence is TGTGCCACCAGTGACCCTGGAAGATACAATGAGCAGTTCTTC. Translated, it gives CATSDPGRYNEQFF.

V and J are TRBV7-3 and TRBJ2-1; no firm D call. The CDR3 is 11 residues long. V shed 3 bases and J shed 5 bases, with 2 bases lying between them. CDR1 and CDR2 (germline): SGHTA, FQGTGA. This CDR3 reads CASSLDNEQFF. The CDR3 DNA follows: TGTGCCAGCAGCTTGGACAATGAGCAGTTCTTC.

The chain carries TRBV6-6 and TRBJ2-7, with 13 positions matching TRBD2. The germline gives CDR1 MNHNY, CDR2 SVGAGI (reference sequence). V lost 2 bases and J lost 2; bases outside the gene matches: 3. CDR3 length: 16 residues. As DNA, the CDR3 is TGTGCCAGCAGTTACCTCGGACTAGCGGGGGCCTACGAGCAGTACGTC. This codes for CASSYLGLAGAYEQYV.

CDR3 in DNA: TGCAGCGTTGAAGGCTATAACACTGAAGCTTTCTTT. Translation gives CSVEGYNTEAFF. The V gene is TRBV29-1, the J gene TRBJ1-1; D is ambiguous. The CDR3 is made up of 12 amino acids. In germline, CDR1 is SQVTM, CDR2 ANQGSEA. V lost 1 base, J lost 2 bases, and 5 bases lay in between.

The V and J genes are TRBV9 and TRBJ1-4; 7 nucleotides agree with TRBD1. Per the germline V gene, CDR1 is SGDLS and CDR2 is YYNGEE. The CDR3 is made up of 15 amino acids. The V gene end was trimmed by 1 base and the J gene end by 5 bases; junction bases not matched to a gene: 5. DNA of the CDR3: TGTGCCAGCAGCGTAACCGGGACAGCGAATGAAAAACTGTTTTTT. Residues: CASSVTGTANEKLFF.

The CDR3 here is CASSLEQRNTEAFF. As DNA, the CDR3 is TGCGCCAGCAGCTTAGAACAGAGGAACACTGAAGCTTTCTTT. The chain is built from TRBV5-1 and TRBJ1-1; D remains unclear. V was shortened by 2 bases and J by 1 base, with 9 bases between the two germline ends. CDR1 and CDR2 (germline): SGHRS, YFSETQ. This CDR3 is 14 amino acids long.

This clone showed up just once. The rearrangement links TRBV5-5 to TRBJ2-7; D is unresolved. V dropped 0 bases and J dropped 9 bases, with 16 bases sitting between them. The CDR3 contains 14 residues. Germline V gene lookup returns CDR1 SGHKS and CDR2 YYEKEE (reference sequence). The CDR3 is CASSLGGGWERQYV. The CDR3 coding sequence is TGTGCCAGCAGCTTGGGGGGTGGATGGGAAAGGCAGTACGTC.

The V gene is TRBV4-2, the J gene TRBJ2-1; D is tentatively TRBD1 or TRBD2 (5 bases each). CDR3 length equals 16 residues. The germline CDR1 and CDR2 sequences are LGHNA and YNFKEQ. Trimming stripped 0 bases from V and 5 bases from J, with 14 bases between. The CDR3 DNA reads TGTGCCAGCAGCCAAGATGGGACCCCTGGGGACAATGAGCAGTTCTTC. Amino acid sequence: CASSQDGTPGDNEQFF.

DNA of the CDR3: TGCAGCGTTGATAGGCCGGGGGGCACCGGGGAGCTGTTTTTT. This gives the protein CSVDRPGGTGELFF. This chain joins TRBV29-1 and TRBJ2-2, with 7 bases lining up with TRBD2. Germline trimming cut 3 bases from V and 4 bases from J; bases unmatched to any gene: 5. The CDR3 consists of 14 residues. Germline V gene lookup returns CDR1 SQVTM and CDR2 ANQGSEA.

The CDR3 protein is CASSTQAGGPSEQFF. The CDR3 nucleotides are TGTGCCAGTAGTACTCAAGCGGGAGGGCCAAGTGAGCAGTTCTTC. The chain carries TRBV19 and TRBJ2-1; TRBD2 matches 10 bases. Looked up from germline, CDR1 is LNHDA and CDR2 is SQIVND (reference sequence). V dropped 4 bases and J dropped 9; count of bases not matched to a gene: 9. The CDR3 length is 15 residues.

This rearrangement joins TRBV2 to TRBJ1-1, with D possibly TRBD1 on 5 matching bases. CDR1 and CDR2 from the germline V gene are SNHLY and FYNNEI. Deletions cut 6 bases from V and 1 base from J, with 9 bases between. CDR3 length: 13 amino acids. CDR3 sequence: CASSDQGNTEAFF. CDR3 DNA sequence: TGTGCCAGCAGCGACCAGGGGAACACTGAAGCTTTCTTT.

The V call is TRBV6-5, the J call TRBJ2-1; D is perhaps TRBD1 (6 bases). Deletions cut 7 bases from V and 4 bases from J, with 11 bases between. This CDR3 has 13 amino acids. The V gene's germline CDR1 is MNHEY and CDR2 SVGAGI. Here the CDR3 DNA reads TGTGCCAGCACCAGACAGGAGTACAATGAGCAGTTCTTC. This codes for CASTRQEYNEQFF.

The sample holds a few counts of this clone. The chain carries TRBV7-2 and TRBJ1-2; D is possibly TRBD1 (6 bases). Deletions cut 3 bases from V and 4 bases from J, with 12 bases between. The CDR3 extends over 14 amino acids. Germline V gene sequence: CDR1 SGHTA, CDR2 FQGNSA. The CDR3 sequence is CASSLNLGAYGYTF. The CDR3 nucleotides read TGTGCCAGCAGCTTGAATCTGGGGGCCTATGGCTACACCTTC. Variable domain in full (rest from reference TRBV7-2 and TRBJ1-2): GAGVSQSPSNKVTEKGKDVELRCDPISGHTALYWYRQSLGQGLEFLIYFQGNSAPDKSGLPSDRFSAERTGGSVSTLTIQRTQQEDSAVYLCASSLNLGAYGYTFGSGTRLTVV.

The DNA for the CDR3 is TGTGCCAGCAGTGAAGGGGGCAGAGGCTACACCTTC. Its translation: CASSEGGRGYTF. This chain connects TRBV2 to TRBJ1-2; possible D gene TRBD1, 5 bases. V was cut by 1 base and J by 8 bases, with 8 bases left in between. The length of the CDR3 is 12 residues. Germline V gives CDR1 SNHLY, CDR2 FYNNEI.